This T cell receptor beta chain was captured by sequencing in a study of long-term antiretroviral therapy in people with HIV. V gave up 3 bases and J gave up 8 bases, with 8 bases separating them. This CDR3 has 12 amino acids. Germline values: CDR1 PRHDT, CDR2 FYEKMQ (reference sequence). Sequencing used immunoSEQ v3.0 at survey level. Clones were sequenced by immunoSEQ multiplex PCR, and TCRdb holds only the in-frame ones, with some missing. The repertoire has more than 25,000 clones, around 97% of them found once; the top ten carry under 2.5%. Concerning this clone: Its cognate antigen is unknown.

Each donor provided at least one pre-ART PBMC sample and at least two post-ART PBMC samples. Study-wide points: Relative to transplant donor controls, diversity remained lower despite increasing after ART. Gathering of blood took place between about 2003 and 2017, possibly under older ART regimens.

Specimen: unsorted PBMCs, collected 7.6 years after starting antiretroviral therapy. This TCR was recovered from a man between 25 and 39 years old with HIV. The chain recombines TRBV13 with TRBJ1-5; no clear D gene. The CDR3 DNA is TGTGCCAGCAGCTTGAGGTTCGAGCCCCAGCATTTT. It encodes CASSLRFEPQHF. The full variable domain, rest sourced from reference TRBV13 and TRBJ1-5, is AAGVIQSPRHLIKEKRETATLKCYPIPRHDTVYWYQQGPGQDPQFLISFYEKMQSDKGSIPDRFSAQQFSDYHSELNMSSLELGDSALYFCASSLRFEPQHFGDGTRLSIL.